There are a few counts of the clone carrying this T cell receptor (beta chain). The antigen is undetermined. The source of the sample is a study of response to subunit inactivated influenza vaccine. Findings of the study overall: T cells newly recruited by each seasonal influenza vaccination are few, the authors suggested.

Germline V CDR1 and CDR2: DFQATT, SNEGSKA (reference sequence). The CDR3 spans 14 residues. Between the trimmed V and J ends, which lost 1 base and 8 bases, there was a span of 12 bases. In TCRdb, the RT-PCR reads were re-called with MiXCR into one record per CDR3 protein. The profile shows 500,000 or so distinct CDR3 sequences, approximately 17% of them singletons. This clonotype was sampled from a man aged 45 to 75 who received an inactivated influenza vaccine. Material: CD4+ T cells sorted from PBMCs, obtained 23 to 25 months after vaccination. The chain is built from TRBV20-1 and TRBJ1-6, with a possible D match to TRBD1 (6 bases). CDR3 sequence (DNA): TGCAGTGCTAGAGCCGGGACACGCGATTCACCCCTCCACTTT. Its protein is CSARAGTRDSPLHF.